This T cell receptor beta chain was captured by sequencing in a study of T cells in Graves' hyperthyroidism and ophthalmopathy. Amplification of TCR beta CDR3 regions used RNA as the template. First-round RT-PCR of the TCR CDR3 relied on the HTBI primer set. TCRdb reprocessed the multiplex PCR reads via MiXCR and lists one record per CDR3 protein. The sample has about 260,000 distinct CDR3 sequences; less than 30% are singletons. Whole-study results and caveats: A 13 V-J signature model discriminated ophthalmopathy versus stable hyperthyroidism.

Germline assignment: CDR1 KGHDR and CDR2 SFDVKD. The CDR3 runs 17 residues. Unmatched junction bases numbered 13, after V lost 4 bases and J lost 5 bases. The sample holds many counts of this clonotype. Antigen unknown. Lactation, pregnancy, other autoimmune disease or uncontrolled infection excluded patients. Clinicians diagnosed patients from clinical symptoms, serum thyroxine and TRAb, thyroid ultrasound and orbital computed tomography. This receptor was obtained from a man in his forties with Graves' hyperthyroidism that later progressed to Graves' ophthalmopathy. V and J are TRBV24-1 and TRBJ1-2; 9 positions match TRBD1. Material: blood. The CDR3 bases are TGTGCCACCAGTGACCGAGTTTCCGGGACAGGGAGATATGGCTACACCTTC. Its translation: CATSDRVSGTGRYGYTF.